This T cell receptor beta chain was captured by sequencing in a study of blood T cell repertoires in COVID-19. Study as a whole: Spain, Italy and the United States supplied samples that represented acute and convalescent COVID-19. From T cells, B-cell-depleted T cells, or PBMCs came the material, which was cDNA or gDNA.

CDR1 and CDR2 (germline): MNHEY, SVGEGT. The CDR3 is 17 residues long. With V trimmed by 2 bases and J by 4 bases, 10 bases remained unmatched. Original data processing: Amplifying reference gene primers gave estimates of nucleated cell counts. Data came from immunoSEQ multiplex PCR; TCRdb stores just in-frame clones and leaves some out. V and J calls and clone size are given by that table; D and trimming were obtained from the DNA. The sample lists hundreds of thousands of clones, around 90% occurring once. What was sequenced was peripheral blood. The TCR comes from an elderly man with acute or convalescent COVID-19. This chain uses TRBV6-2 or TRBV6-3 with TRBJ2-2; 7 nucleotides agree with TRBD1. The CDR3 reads CASSYVRAGGSTGELFF. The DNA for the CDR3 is TGTGCCAGCAGTTACGTGCGGGCAGGGGGTAGCACCGGGGAGCTGTTTTTT.